The 2 T cell receptor beta chains below all came from one sample that was sequenced in a study of OX40 agonist ivuxolimab in advanced cancers. Profiling relied on immunoSEQ multiplex PCR, and the TCRdb table lists in-frame clones only, not all of them. The sample lists about 100,000 clones, about 91% occurring once. The input for sequencing was CD4+ or CD8+ T cells sorted from blood, taken in a trial of the OX40 agonist ivuxolimab. These receptor sequences come from an adult with an advanced solid tumor such as melanoma, head and neck, liver or kidney cancer.

This chain connects TRBV28 to TRBJ2-2, with 7 bases identical to TRBD1. Trimming cost V 5 bases and J 6 bases; bases outside gene matches: 3. Germline-derived CDR1 and CDR2 are MDHEN and SYDVKM. The CDR3 is 13 amino acids. In DNA, the CDR3 is TGTGCCAGCAGTACAGGGGTCGCCGGGGAGCTGTTTTTT. Amino acids: CASSTGVAGELFF.

The chain employs TRBV6-5 and TRBJ1-2; the D gene is possibly TRBD1 (5 bases). Germline V gene sequence: CDR1 MNHEY, CDR2 SVGAGI. CDR3 length equals 13 residues. Trimming took 0 bases from V and 8 from J, leaving 10 bases between them. The CDR3, as DNA: TGTGCCAGCAGTTACTCAGGGGTAGAAGGCTACACCTTC. Translated, it gives CASSYSGVEGYTF.